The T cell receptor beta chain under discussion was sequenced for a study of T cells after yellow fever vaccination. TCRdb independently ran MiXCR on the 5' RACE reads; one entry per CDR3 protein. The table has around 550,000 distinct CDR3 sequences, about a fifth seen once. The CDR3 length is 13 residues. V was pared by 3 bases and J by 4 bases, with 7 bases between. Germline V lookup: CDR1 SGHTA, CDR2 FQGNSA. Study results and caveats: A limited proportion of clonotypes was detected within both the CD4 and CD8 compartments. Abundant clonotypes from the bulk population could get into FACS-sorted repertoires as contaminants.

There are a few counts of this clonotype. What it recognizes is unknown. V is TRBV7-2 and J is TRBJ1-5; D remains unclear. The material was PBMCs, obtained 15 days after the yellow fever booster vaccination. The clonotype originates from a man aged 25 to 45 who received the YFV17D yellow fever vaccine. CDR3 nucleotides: TGTGCCAGCAGCTTGGACCCGAATCAGCCCCAGCATTTT. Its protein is CASSLDPNQPQHF.